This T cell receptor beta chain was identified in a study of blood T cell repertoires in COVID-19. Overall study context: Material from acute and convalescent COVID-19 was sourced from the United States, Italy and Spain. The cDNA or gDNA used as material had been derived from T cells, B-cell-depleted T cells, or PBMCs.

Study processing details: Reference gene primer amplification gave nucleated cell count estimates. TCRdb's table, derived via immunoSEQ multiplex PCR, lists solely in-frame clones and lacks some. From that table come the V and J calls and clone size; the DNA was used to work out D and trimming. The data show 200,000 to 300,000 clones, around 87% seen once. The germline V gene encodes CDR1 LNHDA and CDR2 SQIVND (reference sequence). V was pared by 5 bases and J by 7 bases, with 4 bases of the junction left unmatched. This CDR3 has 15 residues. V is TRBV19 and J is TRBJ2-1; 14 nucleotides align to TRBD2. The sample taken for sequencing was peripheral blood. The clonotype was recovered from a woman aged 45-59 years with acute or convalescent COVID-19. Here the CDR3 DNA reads TGTGCCAGTAGTCCGGGACTAGCGGGAGTGAATGAGCAGTTCTTC. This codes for CASSPGLAGVNEQFF.